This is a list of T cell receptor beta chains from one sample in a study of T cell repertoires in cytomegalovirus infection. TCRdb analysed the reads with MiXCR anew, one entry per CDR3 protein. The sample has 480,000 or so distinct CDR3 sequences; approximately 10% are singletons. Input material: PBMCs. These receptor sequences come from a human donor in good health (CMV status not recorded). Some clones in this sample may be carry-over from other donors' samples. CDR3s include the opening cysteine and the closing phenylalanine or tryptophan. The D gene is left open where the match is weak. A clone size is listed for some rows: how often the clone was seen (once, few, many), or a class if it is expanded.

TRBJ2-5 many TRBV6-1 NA CASQLRGHPRAQETQYF TGTGCCAGCCAGCTGCGGGGACATCCACGGGCACAAGAGACCCAGTACTTC
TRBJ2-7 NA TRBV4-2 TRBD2 CASSPRTSGTSYEQYF TGTGCCAGCAGCCCCCGGACTAGCGGGACCTCCTACGAGCAGTACTTC
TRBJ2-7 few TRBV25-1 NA CASGVTYEQYF TGTGCCAGCGGAGTGACCTACGAGCAGTACTTC
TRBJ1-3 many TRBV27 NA CASSLRGLKVPGNTIYF TGTGCCAGCAGTTTACGGGGACTGAAAGTTCCCGGAAACACCATATATTTT
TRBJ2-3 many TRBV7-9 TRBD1 CASLSRDRVSDTQYF TGTGCCAGCCTCTCAAGGGACAGGGTATCAGATACGCAGTATTTT
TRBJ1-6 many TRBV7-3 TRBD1 CASSLGQNSPLHF TGTGCCAGCAGCTTGGGACAGAATTCACCCCTCCACTTT
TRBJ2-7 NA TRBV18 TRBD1 CASSSTISTGAYEQYF TGTGCCAGCTCATCTACTATATCGACAGGGGCCTACGAGCAGTACTTC
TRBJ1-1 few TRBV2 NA CASSDWSEAFF TGTGCCAGCTCGGACTGGTCTGAAGCTTTCTTT
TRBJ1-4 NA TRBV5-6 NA CASSYGTGYNEKLFF TGTGCCAGCAGCTACGGGACGGGTTATAATGAAAAACTGTTTTTT
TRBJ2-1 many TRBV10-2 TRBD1 CASSEATGGFYNEQFF TGCGCCAGCAGTGAGGCGACAGGGGGCTTTTACAATGAGCAGTTCTTC
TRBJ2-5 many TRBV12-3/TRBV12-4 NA CASRWQGQETQYF TGTGCCAGTCGGTGGCAGGGACAAGAGACCCAGTACTTC
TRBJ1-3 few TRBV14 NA CASSQGRGNTIYF TGTGCCAGCAGCCAAGGGCGCGGAAACACCATATATTTT
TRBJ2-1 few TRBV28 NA CASSLTLGQGSSYNEQFF TGTGCCAGCAGTTTGACCCTCGGTCAGGGCAGCTCCTACAATGAGCAGTTCTTC
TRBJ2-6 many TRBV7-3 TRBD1 CASTRTGESSGANVLTF TGTGCCAGCACCAGGACAGGGGAGAGCTCTGGGGCCAACGTCCTGACTTTC
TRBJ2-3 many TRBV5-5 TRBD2 CASRQNAASGADTQYF TGTGCCAGCAGACAAAACGCCGCTAGCGGGGCAGATACGCAGTATTTT
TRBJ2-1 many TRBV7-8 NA CASSLGLLENEQFF TGTGCCAGCAGCTTAGGACTCCTAGAAAATGAGCAGTTCTTC
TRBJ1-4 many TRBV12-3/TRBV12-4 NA CASSTGANEKLFF TGTGCCAGCTCGACAGGCGCTAATGAAAAACTGTTTTTT
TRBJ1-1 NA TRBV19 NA CASYDPSTSTEAFF TGTGCCAGTTATGACCCGTCAACGAGCACTGAAGCTTTCTTT
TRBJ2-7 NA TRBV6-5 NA CASSRGEGNHEQYF TGTGCCAGCAGCCGCGGTGAGGGGAATCACGAGCAGTACTTC
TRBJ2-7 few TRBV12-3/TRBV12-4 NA CASSPVGGGASYEQYF TGTGCCAGCAGTCCCGTAGGAGGGGGCGCTTCCTACGAGCAGTACTTC
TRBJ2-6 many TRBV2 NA CASTQEGSGANVLTF TGTGCCAGCACCCAAGAAGGCTCTGGGGCCAACGTCCTGACTTTC